The 18 T cell receptor beta chains listed next were all sequenced from one sample in a study of shared clonotypes between healthy human individuals. The data were produced by immunoSEQ multiplex PCR, yet TCRdb's version contains in-frame clones alone and is incomplete. The repertoire has about 710,000 clones, roughly 72% of them found once; the top ten carry roughly 1.9%. What was sequenced was memory CD4+ T cells sorted from blood. Subset given: CD45RA-negative fraction. The receptor set was obtained from a woman aged 25 to 39 in good health.

The chain recombines TRBV19 with TRBJ2-3; the match to TRBD2 covers 9 bases. V was clipped by 8 bases and J by 4 bases; unmatched bases: 10. The CDR3 is made up of 15 amino acids. Germline values: CDR1 LNHDA, CDR2 SQIVND (reference sequence). The CDR3 bases are TGTGCCAGTGCGAGGCTAGCGGGACCATCAGATACGCAGTATTTT. Translation gives CASARLAGPSDTQYF.

The J gene is TRBJ2-7, the V gene TRBV29-1; the match to TRBD2 covers 10 bases. V gave up 3 bases and J gave up 4 bases; unmatched junction bases: 3. The V gene's germline CDR1 is SQVTM and CDR2 ANQGSEA. CDR3 length: 13 residues. CDR3 bases: TGCAGCGTTGATGTAGCGGGAGGTTACGAGCAGTACTTC. It yields the protein CSVDVAGGYEQYF.

The gene calls are TRBV6-1 and TRBJ2-7; unclear D gene. V dropped 7 bases and J dropped 3 bases, with 7 bases sitting between them. The CDR3 spans 11 residues. From germline, CDR1 is MNHNS and CDR2 SASEGT. The CDR3 loop reads CASTTLYEQYF. CDR3 DNA sequence: TGTGCCAGCACCACCCTCTACGAGCAGTACTTC.

This chain joins TRBV5-4 and TRBJ2-3, with no clear D. V shed 0 bases and J shed 2 bases, with 7 bases lying between them. Germline-derived CDR1 and CDR2 are SGHNT and YYREEE (reference sequence). This CDR3 has 14 residues. The CDR3 DNA sequence: TGTGCCAGCAGCTTGGGGAGCAACACAGATACGCAGTATTTT. Residues: CASSLGSNTDTQYF.

This rearrangement joins TRBV9 to TRBJ2-3, with D possibly matching TRBD2 (6 bases). The V end was cut by 0 bases, the J end by 9 bases, with 14 bases between. The CDR3 has 14 amino acids. Germline V gene lookup returns CDR1 SGDLS and CDR2 YYNGEE. The CDR3 loop reads CASSVDYRGRTQYF. The CDR3 DNA reads TGTGCCAGCAGCGTAGATTACCGGGGGAGGACGCAGTATTTT.

The chain recombines TRBV19 with TRBJ1-5, with TRBD1 matching 8 bases. V gave up 8 bases and J gave up 2 bases; unmatched junction bases: 5. The CDR3 loop spans 14 amino acids. Germline V CDR1 and CDR2: LNHDA, SQIVND (reference sequence). This CDR3 is CASGSTGGNQPQHF. CDR3 nucleotides: TGTGCCAGTGGATCGACAGGGGGCAATCAGCCCCAGCATTTT.

This chain joins TRBV6-6 and TRBJ2-7; D possibly matches TRBD1 or TRBD2 (5 bases each). This CDR3 region has 15 residues. Germline CDR1 is MNHNY and CDR2 is SVGAGI (reference sequence). Trimming stripped 5 bases from V and 1 base from J, with 15 bases between. CDR3 residues: CASSGGFGVSYEQYF. CDR3 nucleotides: TGTGCCAGCAGTGGGGGTTTCGGCGTTTCCTACGAGCAGTACTTC.

This chain uses TRBV19 with TRBJ2-1; TRBD2 might be the D (6 bases). Germline CDR1 LNHDA, CDR2 SQIVND (reference sequence). V lost 3 bases and J 9 bases, leaving 15 bases between the germline ends. The CDR3 consists of 14 residues. The CDR3 loop reads CASSIGSGEGEQFF. The CDR3 DNA reads as TGTGCCAGTAGTATCGGTTCGGGAGAAGGTGAGCAGTTCTTC.

The chain couples TRBV30 to TRBJ2-7; 13 nucleotides match TRBD2. With 0 bases clipped from V and 4 bases from J, the junction kept 9 bases outside the gene matches. The CDR3 totals 17 residues. Germline V gene data show CDR1 as GTSNPN and CDR2 as SVGIG (reference sequence). The CDR3 protein is CAWSVRTSGSMGYEQYF. CDR3 in DNA: TGTGCCTGGAGTGTGAGGACTAGCGGGAGTATGGGGTACGAGCAGTACTTC.

CDR3 sequence: CASSLLFHYGYTF. CDR3 nucleotides: TGTGCCAGCAGCTTATTGTTCCATTATGGCTACACCTTC. The chain joins TRBV7-9 to TRBJ1-2; D call uncertain. Germline V gives CDR1 SEHNR, CDR2 FQNEAQ (reference sequence). The CDR3 runs 13 residues. V was cut by 2 bases and J by 5 bases, with 9 bases left in between. The entire variable domain, with the rest obtained from reference TRBV7-9 and TRBJ1-2, is as follows: DTGVSQNPRHKITKRGQNVTFRCDPISEHNRLYWYRQTLGQGPEFLTYFQNEAQLEKSRLLSDRFSAERPKGSFSTLEIQRTEQGDSAMYLCASSLLFHYGYTFGSGTRLTVV.

V is TRBV11-2 and J is TRBJ2-2; TRBD1 might be the D (6 bases). V gave up 3 bases and J gave up 3 bases, with 11 bases separating them. CDR3 length: 15 residues. The V gene's germline CDR1 is SGHAT and CDR2 FQNNGV. CDR3 sequence: CASSFDRTYTGELFF. The CDR3 nucleotides read TGTGCCAGCAGCTTCGACAGGACATACACCGGGGAGCTGTTTTTT.

This chain connects TRBV9 to TRBJ2-3; a weak D match, TRBD1 (5 bases). Between the trimmed V and J ends, which lost 0 bases and 2 bases, there was a span of 10 bases. This CDR3 is 15 amino acids long. Germline CDR1 is SGDLS and CDR2 is YYNGEE. CDR3 nucleotides: TGTGCCAGCAGCGTAGGTTCAGGGTCCACAGATACGCAGTATTTT. This translates into CASSVGSGSTDTQYF. Filled out from reference TRBV9 and TRBJ2-3, the complete variable domain reads DSGVTQTPKHLITATGQRVTLRCSPRSGDLSVYWYQQSLDQGLQFLIQYYNGEERAKGNILERFSAQQFPDLHSELNLSSLELGDSALYFCASSVGSGSTDTQYFGPGTRLTVL.

V is TRBV6-5 and J is TRBJ1-2, with 7 bases fitting TRBD1. Germline lookup yields CDR1 MNHEY and CDR2 SVGAGI. The V gene end was trimmed by 2 bases and the J gene end by 8 bases; junction bases not matched to a gene: 14. CDR3 length: 16 residues. As DNA, the CDR3 is TGTGCCAGCAGTTACCGGGGACAGCTCCGAACTAGAGGCTACACCTTC. This translates into CASSYRGQLRTRGYTF.

This sequence joins TRBV28 and TRBJ2-7, with 7 bases matching TRBD1. This CDR3 contains 14 residues. Trimming took 5 bases from V and 3 from J; bases not matched to a gene: 7. Germline CDR1 and CDR2: MDHEN and SYDVKM. The CDR3 nucleotides read TGTGCCAGCAGTAAAGACTACAGGGGCTACGAGCAGTACTTC. Translation gives CASSKDYRGYEQYF.

The J gene is TRBJ2-5, the V gene TRBV7-9; 8 bases align to TRBD1. The CDR3 is 16 amino acids. After removal of 5 bases from V and 5 bases from J, the junction contained 13 bases not matched to a gene. Germline V gives CDR1 SEHNR, CDR2 FQNEAQ (reference sequence). The CDR3 region is CASSPPRGRPGETQYF. CDR3 bases: TGTGCCAGCAGCCCTCCCAGGGGGCGCCCGGGGGAGACCCAGTACTTC.

The rearrangement links TRBV18 to TRBJ2-7, with 14 bases that match TRBD2. The CDR3 is made up of 15 amino acids. Germline assignment: CDR1 KGHSH and CDR2 LQKENI. The trim removed 5 bases at V and 2 bases at J, leaving 2 bases unmatched. CDR3 protein: CASSGTSGSAYEQYF. CDR3 nucleotide sequence: TGTGCCAGCTCAGGGACTAGCGGGAGTGCCTACGAGCAGTACTTC. Full variable domain (rest looked up from reference TRBV18 and TRBJ2-7): NAGVMQNPRHLVRRRGQEARLRCSPMKGHSHVYWYRQLPEEGLKFMVYLQKENIIDESGMPKERFSAEFPKEGPSILRIQQVVRGDSAAYFCASSGTSGSAYEQYFGPGTRLTVT.

Here the CDR3 DNA reads TGTGCCAGTAGTATAACTAGCGGGAGGTTTGAGCAGTTCTTC. As protein: CASSITSGRFEQFF. The V call is TRBV19, the J call TRBJ2-1, with 12 bases identical to TRBD2. In germline, CDR1 is LNHDA, CDR2 SQIVND (reference sequence). V was pared by 2 bases and J by 9 bases, with 2 bases of the junction left unmatched. CDR3 length: 14 amino acids.

This clone was recorded once. V and J are TRBV5-1 and TRBJ1-1, with D hard to call. Germline CDR1 reads SGHRS; CDR2 reads YFSETQ. Trimming took 0 bases from V and 5 from J, leaving 17 bases between them. The CDR3 has 16 residues. CDR3 DNA sequence: TGCGCCAGCAGCTTGGAGGGCAGCTCGGGTGGAACTGAAGCTTTCTTT. Its translation is CASSLEGSSGGTEAFF.